One and the same sample provided the 16 T cell receptor beta chains below, sequenced in a study of metastatic and nonmetastatic thyroid tumors. TCRdb reanalyzed the PCR reads with MiXCR. The sample holds fewer than 15,000 clones, 30% to 35% seen once. All patients reached thyroid surgery having received no treatment beforehand. The sequenced material came from tumor tissue. The receptors shown here come from a female donor with papillary thyroid cancer or a benign thyroid nodule (not recorded which). Some clones in this sample may be carry-over from other donors' samples.

This clone was picked up many times. Just one base apart from a much larger clone, this may be a read error. Other DNA sequences in the same sample also yield this CDR3. The chain has TRBV7-9 and TRBJ2-5; D call uncertain. The length of the CDR3 is 12 residues. Trimming pared 4 bases from V and 4 bases from J, leaving 7 bases between. Germline V gives CDR1 SEHNR, CDR2 FQNEAQ (reference sequence). The CDR3 region is CASSSYRETQYF. CDR3 nucleotides: TGTGCCAGCAGCTCCTACCGAGAGACCCAGTACTTC.

A note on this clone: One end of the junction is discordant with germline, which a read error may explain. Distinct nucleotide sequences in the sample also encode this CDR3. DNA of the CDR3: TGTGCCAGTAGTGGTGGGACAGGGAAAGGACAGCCACAGCATTTT. This translates into CASSGGTGKGQPQHF. The rearrangement links TRBV19 to TRBJ1-5; 9 bases line up with TRBD1. The CDR3 runs to 15 residues. Germline V gene lookup returns CDR1 LNHDA and CDR2 SQIVND (reference sequence).

This clone showed up many times. This sequence joins TRBV7-9 and TRBJ1-2, with D perhaps TRBD1 (6 bases). The CDR3 is 13 amino acids. V shed 5 bases and J shed 7 bases, with 14 bases lying between them. CDR1 SEHNR and CDR2 FQNEAQ come from the germline V gene (reference sequence). The CDR3 sequence: CASSPRDISGYTF. CDR3 nucleotides: TGTGCCAGCAGCCCCAGGGACATCTCTGGCTACACCTTC.

This clone was detected a few times. The rearrangement joins TRBV2 to TRBJ1-3; D is uncertain. The V and J ends lost 8 bases and 0 bases respectively, with 14 bases between them. This CDR3 has 15 amino acids. Germline V lookup: CDR1 SNHLY, CDR2 FYNNEI. The DNA of the CDR3 is TGTGCCAGCGTGTGGTCTCCGTGCTCTGGAAACACCATATATTTT. As protein: CASVWSPCSGNTIYF.

This clone was seen only a few times. The rearrangement links TRBV20-1 to TRBJ2-7, with D maybe TRBD2 (6 bases). V shed 1 base and J shed 6 bases, with 13 bases lying between them. The CDR3 is 13 residues long. The germline V gene has CDR1 DFQATT and CDR2 SNEGSKA (reference sequence). CDR3 sequence reads: CSARGVRDFEQYF. CDR3 sequence (DNA): TGCAGTGCTAGAGGGGTCCGGGACTTCGAGCAGTACTTC.

This clone counts as medium-sized. This sequence joins TRBV2 and TRBJ2-7; the match to TRBD2 covers 8 bases. CDR1 is SNHLY and CDR2 is FYNNEI in the germline V gene. Losses at the gene ends were 7 bases for V and 0 bases for J; bases not matched to a gene: 5. The CDR3 is made up of 14 amino acids. Here the CDR3 reads CASMGTRTSYEQYF. The CDR3 DNA reads as TGTGCCAGCATGGGGACTAGGACCTCCTACGAGCAGTACTTC.

The rearrangement joins TRBV6-2 or TRBV6-3 to TRBJ2-3; no definite D call. Germline V CDR1 and CDR2: MNHEY, SVGEGT. The ends were cut back, 0 bases at V and 4 bases at J, with 2 bases in the middle. The CDR3 runs to 12 residues. CDR3 nucleotides: TGTGCCAGCAGTTACTCACCAGATACGCAGTATTTT. Residues: CASSYSPDTQYF.

In its sample, this clone was seen a few times. V and J are TRBV7-8 and TRBJ1-5, with no clear D. The germline V gene encodes CDR1 SGHVS and CDR2 FQNEAQ. V was cut by 5 bases and J by 0 bases, with 14 bases left in between. The CDR3 totals 16 residues. CDR3 sequence: CASSPLSRNSNQPQHF. The CDR3 bases are TGTGCCAGCAGCCCCCTCAGTCGGAATAGCAATCAGCCCCAGCATTTT.

The V gene is TRBV12-3 or TRBV12-4, the J gene TRBJ2-7; no clear D. Trimming left V 3 bases short and J 2 bases short, with 8 bases between. CDR3 size: 13 residues. For the CDR3, the DNA is TGTGCCAGCAGTTTCTGGGAAGCCTACGAGCAGTACTTC. It encodes CASSFWEAYEQYF.

The chain links TRBV11-2 to TRBJ2-3; 8 bases match TRBD2. The CDR3 is 15 amino acids. CDR1 and CDR2 from the germline V gene are SGHAT and FQNNGV. J was trimmed by 5 bases and V by 10 bases; bases with no gene match: 14. CDR3 amino acids: CANRTLAGSGDTQYF. The CDR3 DNA sequence: TGTGCCAACAGAACCTTAGCGGGATCGGGAGATACGCAGTATTTT.

By proportion, this clone is medium-sized (0.01 to 0.1%). The chain links TRBV12-3 or TRBV12-4 to TRBJ1-6, with 7 bases lining up with TRBD1. There are 15 residues in the CDR3. J gave up 7 bases and V 2 bases, and 5 bases lay outside the gene matches. CDR3 loop: CASSLSTGVNSPLHF. CDR3 coding DNA: TGTGCCAGCAGTTTAAGCACAGGGGTGAATTCACCCCTCCACTTT.

This clone is medium-sized (0.01 to 0.1%) within its sample. The chain links TRBV27 to TRBJ1-2, with D possibly TRBD1 on 6 matching bases. In germline, CDR1 is MNHEY, CDR2 SMNVEV (reference sequence). The CDR3 is 12 residues long. Trimming shortened V by 5 bases and J by 5 bases, and 9 bases separated the two germline ends. The CDR3 DNA reads as TGTGCCAGCAGTCTTCAGGGGTATGGCTACACCTTC. Protein: CASSLQGYGYTF.

This clone has ten or more counts. CDR3: CSAKAGGSYNEQFF. CDR3 DNA sequence: TGCAGTGCCAAAGCGGGGGGTTCCTACAATGAGCAGTTCTTC. The chain joins TRBV20-1 to TRBJ2-1; 9 nucleotides match TRBD2. V shed 6 bases, J shed 1 base, and the junction held 4 bases outside the gene matches. The CDR3 has 14 residues. Germline CDR1 is DFQATT and CDR2 is SNEGSKA (reference sequence).

This chain uses TRBV9 with TRBJ1-3, with D possibly being TRBD1 (5 bases). From germline, CDR1 is SGDLS and CDR2 YYNGEE. This CDR3 has 14 amino acids. Trimming took 6 bases from V and 0 from J, leaving 10 bases between them. The CDR3 region is CASTSGGSGNTIYF. CDR3 coding DNA: TGTGCCAGCACCTCCGGGGGCTCTGGAAACACCATATATTTT. The whole variable domain, remainder taken from reference TRBV9 and TRBJ1-3, is DSGVTQTPKHLITATGQRVTLRCSPRSGDLSVYWYQQSLDQGLQFLIQYYNGEERAKGNILERFSAQQFPDLHSELNLSSLELGDSALYFCASTSGGSGNTIYFGEGSWLTVV.

Judged by abundance, this clone is large. The CDR3 DNA reads TGTGCCAGCAGTCTACAACAGGGGGCAAGCGGGACTGAAGCTTTCTTT. Translation: CASSLQQGASGTEAFF. The V and J genes are TRBV12-3 or TRBV12-4 and TRBJ1-1; 9 nucleotides match TRBD1. The length of the CDR3 is 16 residues. J was trimmed by 5 bases and V by 5 bases; bases with no gene match: 12.

The rearrangement joins TRBV19 to TRBJ2-2; weak D call: TRBD2 (5 bases). Looked up from germline, CDR1 is LNHDA and CDR2 is SQIVND (reference sequence). V lost 4 bases to trimming and J lost 7 bases, with 22 bases between them. The CDR3 loop spans 17 amino acids. The CDR3 coding sequence is TGTGCCAGTAGTAAACGGCTAGCTGGAGAATTCGTCGGGGAGCTGTTTTTT. This codes for CASSKRLAGEFVGELFF.